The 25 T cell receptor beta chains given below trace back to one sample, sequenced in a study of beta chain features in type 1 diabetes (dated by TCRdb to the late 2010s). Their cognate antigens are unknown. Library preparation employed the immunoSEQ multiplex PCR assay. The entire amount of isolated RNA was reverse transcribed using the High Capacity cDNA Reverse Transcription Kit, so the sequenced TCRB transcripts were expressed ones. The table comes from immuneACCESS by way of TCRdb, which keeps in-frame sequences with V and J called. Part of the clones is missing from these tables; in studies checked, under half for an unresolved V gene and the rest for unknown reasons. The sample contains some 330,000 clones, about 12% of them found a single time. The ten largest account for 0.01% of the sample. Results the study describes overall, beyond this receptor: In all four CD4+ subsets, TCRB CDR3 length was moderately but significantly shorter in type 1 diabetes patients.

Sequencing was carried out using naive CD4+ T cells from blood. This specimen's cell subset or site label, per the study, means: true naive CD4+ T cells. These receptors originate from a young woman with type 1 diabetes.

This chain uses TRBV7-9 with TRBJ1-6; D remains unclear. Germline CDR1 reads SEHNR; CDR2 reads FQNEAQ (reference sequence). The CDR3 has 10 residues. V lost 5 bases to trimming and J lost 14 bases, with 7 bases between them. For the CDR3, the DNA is TGTGCCAGCAGCCCCTCGGCCCTCCACTTT. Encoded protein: CASSPSALHF.

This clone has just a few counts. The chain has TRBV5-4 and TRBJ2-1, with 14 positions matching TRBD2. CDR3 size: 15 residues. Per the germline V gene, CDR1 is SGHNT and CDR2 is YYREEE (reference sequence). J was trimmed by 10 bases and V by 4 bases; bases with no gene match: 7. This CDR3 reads CASSTPGLAGVEQFF. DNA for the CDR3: TGTGCCAGCAGCACTCCGGGACTAGCGGGAGTAGAGCAGTTCTTC.

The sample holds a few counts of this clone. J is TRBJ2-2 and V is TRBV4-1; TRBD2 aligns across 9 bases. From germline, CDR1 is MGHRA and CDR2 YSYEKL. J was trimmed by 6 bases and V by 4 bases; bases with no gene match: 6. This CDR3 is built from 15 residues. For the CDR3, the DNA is TGCGCCAGCAGCCGGGAAGCGGGAGGCCCCGGGGAGCTGTTTTTT. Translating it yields CASSREAGGPGELFF.

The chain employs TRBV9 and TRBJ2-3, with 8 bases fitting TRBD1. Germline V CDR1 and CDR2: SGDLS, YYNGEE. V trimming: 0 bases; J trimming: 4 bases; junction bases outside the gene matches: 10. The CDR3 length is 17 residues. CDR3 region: CASSVGPPGQVPDTQYF. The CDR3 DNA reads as TGTGCCAGCAGCGTAGGGCCGCCGGGACAGGTCCCAGATACGCAGTATTTT.

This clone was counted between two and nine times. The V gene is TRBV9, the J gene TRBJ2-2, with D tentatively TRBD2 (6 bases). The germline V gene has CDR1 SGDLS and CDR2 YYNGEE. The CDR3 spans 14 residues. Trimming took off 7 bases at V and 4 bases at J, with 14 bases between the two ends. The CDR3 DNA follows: TGTGCCAGCGGCTCGGGGGTCATCACCGGGGAGCTGTTTTTT. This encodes CASGSGVITGELFF.

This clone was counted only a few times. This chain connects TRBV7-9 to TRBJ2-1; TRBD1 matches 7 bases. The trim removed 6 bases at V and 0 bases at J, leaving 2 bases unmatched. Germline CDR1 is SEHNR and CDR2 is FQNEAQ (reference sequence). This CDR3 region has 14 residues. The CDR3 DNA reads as TGTGCCAGCAGACCAGGGGGCTCCTACAATGAGCAGTTCTTC. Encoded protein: CASRPGGSYNEQFF.

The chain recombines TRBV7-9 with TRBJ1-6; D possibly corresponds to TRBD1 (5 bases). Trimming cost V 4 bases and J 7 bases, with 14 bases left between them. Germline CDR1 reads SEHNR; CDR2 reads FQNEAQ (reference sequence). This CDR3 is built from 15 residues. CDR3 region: CASSSSYKGNSPLHF. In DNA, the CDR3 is TGTGCCAGCAGCTCAAGTTATAAGGGGAATTCACCCCTCCACTTT.

CDR3 loop: CASSSTSGPYF. The CDR3, as DNA: TGTGCCAGCAGTTCAACCTCGGGTCCGTACTTC. The chain combines TRBV28 with TRBJ2-7; no reliable D call. V was shortened by 4 bases and J by 12 bases, with 13 bases between the two germline ends. The CDR3 runs 11 residues. The germline gives CDR1 MDHEN, CDR2 SYDVKM.

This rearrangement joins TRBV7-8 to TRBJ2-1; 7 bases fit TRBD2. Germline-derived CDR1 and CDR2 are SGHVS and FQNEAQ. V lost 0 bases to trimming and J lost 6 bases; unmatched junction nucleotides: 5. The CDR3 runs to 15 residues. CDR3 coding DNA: TGTGCCAGCAGCTTAGCGGGAGGGCCGGTCAATGAGCAGTTCTTC. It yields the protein CASSLAGGPVNEQFF.

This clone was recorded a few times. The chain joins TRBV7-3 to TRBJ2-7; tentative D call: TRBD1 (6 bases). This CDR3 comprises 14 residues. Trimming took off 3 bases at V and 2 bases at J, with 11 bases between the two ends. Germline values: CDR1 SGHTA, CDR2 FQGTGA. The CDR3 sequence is CASSLGRGTYEQYF. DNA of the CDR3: TGTGCCAGCAGCTTGGGCAGGGGCACCTACGAGCAGTACTTC.

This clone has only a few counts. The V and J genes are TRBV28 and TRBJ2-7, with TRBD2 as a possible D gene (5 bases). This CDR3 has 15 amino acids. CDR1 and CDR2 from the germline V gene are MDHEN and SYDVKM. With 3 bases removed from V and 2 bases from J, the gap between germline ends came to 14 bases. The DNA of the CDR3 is TGTGCCAGCAGTTTGGCCCTACTAGTAACCTACGAGCAGTACTTC. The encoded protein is CASSLALLVTYEQYF.

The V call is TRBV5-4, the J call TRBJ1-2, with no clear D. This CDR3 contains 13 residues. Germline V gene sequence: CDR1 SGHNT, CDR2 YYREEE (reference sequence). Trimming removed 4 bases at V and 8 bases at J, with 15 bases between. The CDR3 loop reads CASSIHESRGYTF. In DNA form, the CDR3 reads TGTGCCAGCAGCATCCACGAGTCCCGCGGCTACACCTTC. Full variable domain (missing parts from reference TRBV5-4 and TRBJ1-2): ETGVTQSPTHLIKTRGQQVTLRCSSQSGHNTVSWYQQALGQGPQFIFQYYREEENGRGNFPPRFSGLQFPNYSSELNVNALELDDSALYLCASSIHESRGYTFGSGTRLTVV.

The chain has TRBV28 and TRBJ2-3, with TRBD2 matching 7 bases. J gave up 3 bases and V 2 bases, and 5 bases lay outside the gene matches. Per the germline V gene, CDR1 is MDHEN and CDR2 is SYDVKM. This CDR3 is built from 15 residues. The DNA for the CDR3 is TGTGCCAGCAGTTTAGGGCCAGCGGGAACAGATACGCAGTATTTT. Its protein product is CASSLGPAGTDTQYF. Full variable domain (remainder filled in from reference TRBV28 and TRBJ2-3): DVKVTQSSRYLVKRTGEKVFLECVQDMDHENMFWYRQDPGLGLRLIYFSYDVKMKEKGDIPEGYSVSREKKERFSLILESASTNQTSMYLCASSLGPAGTDTQYFGPGTRLTVL.

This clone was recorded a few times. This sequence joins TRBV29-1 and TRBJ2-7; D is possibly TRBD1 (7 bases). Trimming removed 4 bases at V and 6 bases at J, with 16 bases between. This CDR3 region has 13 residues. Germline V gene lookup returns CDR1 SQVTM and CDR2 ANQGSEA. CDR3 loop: CSVGPGGTSEQYF. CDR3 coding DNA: TGCAGCGTTGGTCCAGGGGGGACATCCGAGCAGTACTTC.

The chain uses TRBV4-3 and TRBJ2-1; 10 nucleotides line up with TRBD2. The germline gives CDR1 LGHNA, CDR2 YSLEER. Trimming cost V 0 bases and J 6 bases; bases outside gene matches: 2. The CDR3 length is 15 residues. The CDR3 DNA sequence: TGCGCCAGCAGCCAAGAAGCGGGGGGGGGCAATGAGCAGTTCTTC. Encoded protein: CASSQEAGGGNEQFF.

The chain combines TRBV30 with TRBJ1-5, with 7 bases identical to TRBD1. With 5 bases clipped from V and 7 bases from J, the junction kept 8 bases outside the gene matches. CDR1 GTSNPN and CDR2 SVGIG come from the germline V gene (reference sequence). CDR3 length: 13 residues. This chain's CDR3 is CAWCVDRDQPQHF. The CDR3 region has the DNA TGTGCCTGGTGCGTAGACAGGGACCAGCCCCAGCATTTT.

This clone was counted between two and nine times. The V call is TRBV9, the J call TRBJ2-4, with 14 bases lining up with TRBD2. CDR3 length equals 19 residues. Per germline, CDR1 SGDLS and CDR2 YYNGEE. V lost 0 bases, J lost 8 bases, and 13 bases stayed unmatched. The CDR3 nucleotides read TGTGCCAGCAGCGTAGGGGCAGGGGGACTAGCGGGAGTATTCGACATTCAGTACTTC. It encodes CASSVGAGGLAGVFDIQYF.

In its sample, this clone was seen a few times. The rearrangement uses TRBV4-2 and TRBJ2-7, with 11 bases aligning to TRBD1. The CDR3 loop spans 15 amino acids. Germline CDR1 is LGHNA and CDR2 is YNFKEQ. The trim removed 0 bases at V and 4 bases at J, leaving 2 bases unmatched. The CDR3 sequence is CASSQDGTGGYEQYF. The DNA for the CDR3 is TGTGCCAGCAGCCAAGATGGGACAGGGGGTTACGAGCAGTACTTC.

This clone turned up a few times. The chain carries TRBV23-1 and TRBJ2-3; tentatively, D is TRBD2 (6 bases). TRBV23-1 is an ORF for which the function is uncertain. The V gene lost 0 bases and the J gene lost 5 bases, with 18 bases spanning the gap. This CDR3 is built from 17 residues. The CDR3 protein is CASSQSRSGAGRDTQYF. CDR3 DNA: TGCGCCAGCAGTCAATCCCGTAGCGGAGCCGGTCGAGATACGCAGTATTTT.

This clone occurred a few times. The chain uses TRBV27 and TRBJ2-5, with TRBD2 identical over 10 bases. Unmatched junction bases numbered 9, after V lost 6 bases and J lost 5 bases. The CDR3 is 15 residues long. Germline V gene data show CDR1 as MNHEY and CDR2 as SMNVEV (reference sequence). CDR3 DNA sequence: TGTGCCAGCAGGCTAGCGGGAGTCCTTTCGGAGACCCAGTACTTC. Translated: CASRLAGVLSETQYF.

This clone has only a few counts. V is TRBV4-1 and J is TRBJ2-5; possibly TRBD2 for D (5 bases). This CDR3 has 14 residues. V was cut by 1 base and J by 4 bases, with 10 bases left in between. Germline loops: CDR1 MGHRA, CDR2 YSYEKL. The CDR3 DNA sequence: TGCGCCAGCAGCCAAGTTTTAGCGCCAGAGACCCAGTACTTC. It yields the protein CASSQVLAPETQYF.

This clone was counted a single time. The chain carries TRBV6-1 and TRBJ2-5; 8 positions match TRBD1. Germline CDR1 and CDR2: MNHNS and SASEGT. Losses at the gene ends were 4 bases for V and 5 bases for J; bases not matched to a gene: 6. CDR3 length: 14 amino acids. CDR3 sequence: CASSVTGVRETQYF. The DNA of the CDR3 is TGTGCCAGCAGTGTGACAGGGGTTCGGGAGACCCAGTACTTC.

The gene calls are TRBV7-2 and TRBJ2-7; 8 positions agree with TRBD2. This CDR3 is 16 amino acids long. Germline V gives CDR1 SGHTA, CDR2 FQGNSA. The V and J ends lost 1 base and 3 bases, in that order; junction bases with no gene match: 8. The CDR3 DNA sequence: TGTGCCAGCAGCTTAGGGGGTCGGGGGGGCTACTACGAGCAGTACTTC. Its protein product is CASSLGGRGGYYEQYF.

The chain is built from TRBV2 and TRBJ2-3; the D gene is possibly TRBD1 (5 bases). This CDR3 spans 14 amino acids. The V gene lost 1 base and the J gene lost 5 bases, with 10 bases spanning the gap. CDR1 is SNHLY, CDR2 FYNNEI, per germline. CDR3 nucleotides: TGTGCCAGCAGTGAAGTCCAGGGAAGAGATACGCAGTATTTT. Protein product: CASSEVQGRDTQYF.

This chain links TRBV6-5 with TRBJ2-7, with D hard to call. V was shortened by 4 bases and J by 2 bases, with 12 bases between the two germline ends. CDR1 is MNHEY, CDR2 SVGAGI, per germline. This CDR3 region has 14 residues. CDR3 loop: CASSSPYQTYEQYF. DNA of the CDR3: TGTGCCAGCAGTTCCCCCTACCAAACCTACGAGCAGTACTTC.